The entry below gives a single TCR beta chain sequence along with its context. Germline V CDR1 and CDR2: KGHDR, SFDVKD. The CDR3 is 14 residues long. V lost 9 bases, J lost 0 bases, and 7 bases stayed unmatched. The sample originates from a study of blood T cell repertoires in COVID-19. Study-wide background: There were acute and convalescent COVID-19 samples, and they came from the United States, Italy and Spain. Sources were T cells, B-cell-depleted T cells, or PBMCs; the material itself was cDNA or gDNA.

Original processing methods: Reference gene primer amplification in the assay estimated nucleated cell counts. Here immunoSEQ multiplex PCR was the method, and the copy in TCRdb shows in-frame clones only, minus some. For V, J and clone size, that table is used; D and trimming come from the DNA. The table lists 35,000 to 40,000 clones, nearly 90% of them singletons. The sample comprised peripheral blood. The V gene is TRBV24-1, the J gene TRBJ2-7; 7 bases fit TRBD2. This clonotype originated in a man aged 55 to 70 with active or convalescent COVID-19. The CDR3 DNA reads TGTGCCACCTCCCTGGGGGGGAGCTCCTACGAGCAGTACTTC. Protein: CATSLGGSSYEQYF.